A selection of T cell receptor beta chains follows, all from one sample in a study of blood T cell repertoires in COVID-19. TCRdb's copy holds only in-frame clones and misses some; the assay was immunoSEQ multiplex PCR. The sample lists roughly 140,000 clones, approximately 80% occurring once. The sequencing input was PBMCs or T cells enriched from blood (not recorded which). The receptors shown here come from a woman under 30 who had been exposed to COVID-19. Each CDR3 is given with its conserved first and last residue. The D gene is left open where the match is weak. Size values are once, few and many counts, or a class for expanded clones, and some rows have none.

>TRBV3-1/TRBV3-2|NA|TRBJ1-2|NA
TGTGCCAGCAGCCAAGAAGGAGGGGACTATGGCTACACCTTC
CASSQEGGDYGYTF
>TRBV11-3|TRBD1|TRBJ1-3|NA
TGTGCCAGCAGCGCGGGACAGGGAGGCTCTGGAAACACCATATATTTT
CASSAGQGGSGNTIYF
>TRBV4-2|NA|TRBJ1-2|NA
TGTGCCAGCAGCCAAGCGATCGGGGATCCTCGAGGCTACACCTTC
CASSQAIGDPRGYTF
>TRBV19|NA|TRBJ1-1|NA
TGTGCCAGTATATCAAACCGGGGCGCGGGGAAGACTGAAGCTTTCTTT
CASISNRGAGKTEAFF
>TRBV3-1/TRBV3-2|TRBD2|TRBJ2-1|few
TGTGCCAGCACCGGGACTAGCGGGAGCCACCTCGATGAGCAGTTCTTC
CASTGTSGSHLDEQFF
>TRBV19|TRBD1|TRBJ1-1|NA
TGTGCCAGTAGTATAACAGGGGGCAAAGGTAGCGCTTTCTTT
CASSITGGKGSAFF
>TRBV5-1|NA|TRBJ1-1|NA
TGCGCCAGCAGCGGGAGGGGGTCGAACACTGAAGCTTTCTTT
CASSGRGSNTEAFF
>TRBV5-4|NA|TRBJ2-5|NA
TGTGCCAGCAGCTTGCCAGGCCACAGGGAGACCCAGTACTTC
CASSLPGHRETQYF
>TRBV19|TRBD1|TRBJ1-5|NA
TGTGCCAGTAGCACCGGGACAGGGCGGTCTCAGCCCCAGCATTTT
CASSTGTGRSQPQHF
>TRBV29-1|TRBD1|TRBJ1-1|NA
TGCAGCGTCAGGTCCCAGGGGGCGAGGAACACTGAAGCTTTCTTT
CSVRSQGARNTEAFF
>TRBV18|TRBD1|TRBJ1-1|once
TGTGCCAGCTCACCGTCGACAGGGGTGAACACTGAAGCTTTCTTT
CASSPSTGVNTEAFF
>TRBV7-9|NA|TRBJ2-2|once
TGTGCCAGCAGCAAAGAGAGGGCCACCGGGGAGCTGTTTTTT
CASSKERATGELFF
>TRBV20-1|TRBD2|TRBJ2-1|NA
TGCAGTGCTATCCGCGGGAGGGAGCAGTTCTTC
CSAIRGREQFF
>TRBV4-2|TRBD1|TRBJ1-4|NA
TGTGCCAGCAGCCAAGGACAGGGTCGCGAAAAACTGTTTTTT
CASSQGQGREKLFF
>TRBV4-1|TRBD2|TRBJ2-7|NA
TGCGCCAGCAGCCAGACTAGCGATTCGTACGAGCAGTACTTC
CASSQTSDSYEQYF
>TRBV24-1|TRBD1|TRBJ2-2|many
TGTGCCACCAGTTGGACAGGGCTTACCGGGGAGCTGTTTTTT
CATSWTGLTGELFF
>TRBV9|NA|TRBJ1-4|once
TGTGCCAGCAGCACGGGCGTTGGGGAGTCAACTAATGAAAAACTGTTTTTT
CASSTGVGESTNEKLFF
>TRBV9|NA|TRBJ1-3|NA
TGTGCCAGCCGGGGTACTGGAAACACCATATATTTT
CASRGTGNTIYF
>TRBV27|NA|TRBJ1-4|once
TGTGCCAGCAGTTTAGAGAATGAAAAACTGTTTTTT
CASSLENEKLFF
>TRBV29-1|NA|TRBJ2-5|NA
TGCAGCGCCTCCGAGGCCAAGACCCAGTACTTC
CSASEAKTQYF
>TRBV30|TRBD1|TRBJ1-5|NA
TGTGCCTGGAGTGTCTCAGGGGGAACTCAGCCCCAGCATTTT
CAWSVSGGTQPQHF
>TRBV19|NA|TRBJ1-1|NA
TGTGCCAGTAGTTCCAGGAGGGGCCCGCGGCGGAACACTGAAGCTTTCTTT
CASSSRRGPRRNTEAFF
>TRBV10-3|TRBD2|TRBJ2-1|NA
TGTGCCATCAGTGACCGTAGCGGGAGTTCCTACAATGAGCAGTTCTTC
CAISDRSGSSYNEQFF
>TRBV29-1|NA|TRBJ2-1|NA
TGCAGCGTTGAAAGGCTAGCGTACAATGAGCAGTTCTTC
CSVERLAYNEQFF
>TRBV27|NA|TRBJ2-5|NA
TGTGCCAGCGGCCGTTTCCAGTCCCAAGAGACCCAGTACTTC
CASGRFQSQETQYF
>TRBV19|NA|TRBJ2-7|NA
TGTGCCAGTAGTTACAGGCCCTACGAGCAGTACTTC
CASSYRPYEQYF
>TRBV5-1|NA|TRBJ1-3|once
TGCGCCAGCAGCAGGAGCTCTGGAAACACCATATATTTT
CASSRSSGNTIYF
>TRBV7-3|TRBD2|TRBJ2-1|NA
TGTGCCAGCAGCCAGCGGGGAGGTGAGCAGTTCTTC
CASSQRGGEQFF
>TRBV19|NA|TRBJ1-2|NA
TGTGCCAGTAGTATCCACAGGGCCAACTATGGCTACACCTTC
CASSIHRANYGYTF
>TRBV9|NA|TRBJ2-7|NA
TGTGCCAGCAGCGTAGCCCTCGAGGACGAGCAGTACTTC
CASSVALEDEQYF
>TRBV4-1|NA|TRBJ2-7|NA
TGCGCCAGCAGCCAAGGTTACCGGGGCGAGCAGTACTTC
CASSQGYRGEQYF
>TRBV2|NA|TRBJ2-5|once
TGTGCCAGCAGTGACCCGGACCGCCGCGGGGCCCTTTGGACCCAGTACTTC
CASSDPDRRGALWTQYF
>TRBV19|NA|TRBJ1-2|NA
TGTGCCAGTAGTATACCCCTCGCGGGGCATGGCTACACCTTC
CASSIPLAGHGYTF
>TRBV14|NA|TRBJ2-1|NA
TGTGCCAGCAGCCAAGGGGCCAGTGAGCAGTTCTTC
CASSQGASEQFF
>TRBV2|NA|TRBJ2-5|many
TGTGCCAGCGGGGGACCCGGGACACCCCAAGAGACCCAGTACTTC
CASGGPGTPQETQYF
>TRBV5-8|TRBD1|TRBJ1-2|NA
TGTGCCAGCAGCCCGACAGGGTTAAGGGGCTACACCTTC
CASSPTGLRGYTF